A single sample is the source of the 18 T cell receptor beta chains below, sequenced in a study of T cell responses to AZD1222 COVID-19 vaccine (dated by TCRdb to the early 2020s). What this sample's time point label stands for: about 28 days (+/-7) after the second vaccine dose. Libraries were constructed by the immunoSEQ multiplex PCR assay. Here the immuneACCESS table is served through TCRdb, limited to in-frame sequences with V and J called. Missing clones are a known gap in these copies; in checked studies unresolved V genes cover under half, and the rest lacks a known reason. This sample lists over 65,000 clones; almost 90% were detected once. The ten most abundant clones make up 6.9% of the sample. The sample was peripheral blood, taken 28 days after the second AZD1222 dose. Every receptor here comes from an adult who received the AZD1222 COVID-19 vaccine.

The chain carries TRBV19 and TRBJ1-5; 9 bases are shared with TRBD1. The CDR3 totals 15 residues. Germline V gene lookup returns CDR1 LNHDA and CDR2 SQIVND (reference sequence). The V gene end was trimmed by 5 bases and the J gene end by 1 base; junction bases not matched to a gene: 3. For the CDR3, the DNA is TGTGCCAGTAGTTACAGGGGGCTCAGCAATCAGCCCCAGCATTTT. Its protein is CASSYRGLSNQPQHF.

CDR3 DNA sequence: TGTGCCAGCAGACCCGACAGGGTGACTGAAGCTTTCTTT. Its protein product is CASRPDRVTEAFF. The chain joins TRBV12-3 or TRBV12-4 to TRBJ1-1; 7 bases are shared with TRBD1. The CDR3 has 13 amino acids. V lost 6 bases and J lost 5; bases outside the gene matches: 6.

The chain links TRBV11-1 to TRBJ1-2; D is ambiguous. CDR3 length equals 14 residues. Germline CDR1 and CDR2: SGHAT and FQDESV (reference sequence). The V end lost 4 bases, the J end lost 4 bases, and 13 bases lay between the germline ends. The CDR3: CASSSTPGIYGYTF. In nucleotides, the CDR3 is TGTGCCAGCAGCTCGACTCCGGGAATCTATGGCTACACCTTC.

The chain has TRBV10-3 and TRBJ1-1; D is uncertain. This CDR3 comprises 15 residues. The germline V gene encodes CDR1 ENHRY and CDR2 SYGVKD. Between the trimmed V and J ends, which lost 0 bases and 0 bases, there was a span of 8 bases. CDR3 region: CAISESAGLNTEAFF. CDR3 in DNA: TGTGCCATCAGTGAGTCCGCAGGCCTGAACACTGAAGCTTTCTTT.

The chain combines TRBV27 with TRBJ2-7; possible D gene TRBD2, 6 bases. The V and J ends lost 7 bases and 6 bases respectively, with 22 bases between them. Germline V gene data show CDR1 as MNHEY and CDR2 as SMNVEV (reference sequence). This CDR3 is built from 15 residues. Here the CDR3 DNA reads TGTGCCAGCAACAATAGGAGGGGCAGGGAATCCGAGCAGTACTTC. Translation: CASNNRRGRESEQYF.

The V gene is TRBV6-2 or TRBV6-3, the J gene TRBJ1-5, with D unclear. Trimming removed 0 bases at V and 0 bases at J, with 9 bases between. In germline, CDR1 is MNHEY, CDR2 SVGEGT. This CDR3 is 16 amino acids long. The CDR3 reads CASSYSDFYSNQPQHF. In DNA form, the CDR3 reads TGTGCCAGCAGTTACTCCGACTTCTATAGCAATCAGCCCCAGCATTTT.

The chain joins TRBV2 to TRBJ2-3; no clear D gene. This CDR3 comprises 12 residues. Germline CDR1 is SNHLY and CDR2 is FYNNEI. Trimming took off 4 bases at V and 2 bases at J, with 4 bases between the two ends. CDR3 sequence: CASSASTDTQYF. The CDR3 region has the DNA TGTGCCAGCAGTGCATCCACAGATACGCAGTATTTT.

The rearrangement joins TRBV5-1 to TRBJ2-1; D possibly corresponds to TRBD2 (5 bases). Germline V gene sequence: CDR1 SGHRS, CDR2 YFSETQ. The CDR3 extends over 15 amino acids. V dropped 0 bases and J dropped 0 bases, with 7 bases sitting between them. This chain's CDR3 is CASSLVEVSYNEQFF. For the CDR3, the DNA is TGCGCCAGCAGCTTGGTGGAGGTCTCCTACAATGAGCAGTTCTTC.

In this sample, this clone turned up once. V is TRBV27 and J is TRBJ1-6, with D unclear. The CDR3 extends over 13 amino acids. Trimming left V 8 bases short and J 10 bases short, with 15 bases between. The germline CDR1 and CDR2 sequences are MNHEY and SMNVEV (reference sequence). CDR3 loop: CASGPMRESPLHF. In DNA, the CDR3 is TGTGCCAGCGGCCCTATGAGGGAATCACCCCTCCACTTT.

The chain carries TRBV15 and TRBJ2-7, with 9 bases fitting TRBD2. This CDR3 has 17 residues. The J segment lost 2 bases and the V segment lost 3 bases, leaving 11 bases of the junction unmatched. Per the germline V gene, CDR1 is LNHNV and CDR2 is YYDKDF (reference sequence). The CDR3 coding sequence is TGTGCCACCAGCAGCCTCGGTGCCAGCGGGAGGCCCTACGAGCAGTACTTC. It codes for CATSSLGASGRPYEQYF.

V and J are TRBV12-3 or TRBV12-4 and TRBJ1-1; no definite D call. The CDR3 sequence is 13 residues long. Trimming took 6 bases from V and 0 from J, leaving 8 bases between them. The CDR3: CASRLTMNTEAFF. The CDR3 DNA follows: TGTGCCAGCAGACTCACCATGAACACTGAAGCTTTCTTT.

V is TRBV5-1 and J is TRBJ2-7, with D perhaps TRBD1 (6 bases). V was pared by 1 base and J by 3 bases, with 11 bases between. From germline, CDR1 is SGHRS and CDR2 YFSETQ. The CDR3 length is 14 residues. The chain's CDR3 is CASSLTGTSYEQYF. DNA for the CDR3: TGCGCCAGCAGCTTGACAGGGACAAGCTACGAGCAGTACTTC.

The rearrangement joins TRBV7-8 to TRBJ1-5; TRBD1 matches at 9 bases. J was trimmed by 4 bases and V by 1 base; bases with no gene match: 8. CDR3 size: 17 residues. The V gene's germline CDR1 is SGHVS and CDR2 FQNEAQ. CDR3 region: CASSLVLDRGWNQPQHF. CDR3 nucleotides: TGTGCCAGCAGCTTAGTTCTGGACAGGGGATGGAATCAGCCCCAGCATTTT.

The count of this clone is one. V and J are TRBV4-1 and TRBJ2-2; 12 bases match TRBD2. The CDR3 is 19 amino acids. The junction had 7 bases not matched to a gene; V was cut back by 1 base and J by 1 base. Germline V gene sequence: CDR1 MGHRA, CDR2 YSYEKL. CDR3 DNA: TGCGCCAGCAGCCAAGTCGGTCCTAGCGGGAGGGGGAACACCGGGGAGCTGTTTTTT. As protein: CASSQVGPSGRGNTGELFF.

CDR3 residues: CASSLAGGDTEAFF. CDR3 bases: TGTGCCAGCAGCTTGGCGGGGGGCGATACTGAAGCTTTCTTT. The J gene is TRBJ1-1, the V gene TRBV5-4; D perhaps matches TRBD1 (6 bases). Germline CDR1 is SGHNT and CDR2 is YYREEE (reference sequence). V gave up 0 bases and J gave up 5 bases, with 11 bases separating them. CDR3 length: 14 amino acids. The variable domain in full, completed from reference TRBV5-4 and TRBJ1-1, reads ETGVTQSPTHLIKTRGQQVTLRCSSQSGHNTVSWYQQALGQGPQFIFQYYREEENGRGNFPPRFSGLQFPNYSSELNVNALELDDSALYLCASSLAGGDTEAFFGQGTRLTVV.

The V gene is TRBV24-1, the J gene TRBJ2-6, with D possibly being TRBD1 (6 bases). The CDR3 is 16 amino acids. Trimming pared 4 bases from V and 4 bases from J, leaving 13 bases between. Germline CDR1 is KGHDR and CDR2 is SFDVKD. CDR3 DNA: TGTGCCACCAGTGACCCACAGGGATCCGGGGCCAACGTCCTGACTTTC. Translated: CATSDPQGSGANVLTF.

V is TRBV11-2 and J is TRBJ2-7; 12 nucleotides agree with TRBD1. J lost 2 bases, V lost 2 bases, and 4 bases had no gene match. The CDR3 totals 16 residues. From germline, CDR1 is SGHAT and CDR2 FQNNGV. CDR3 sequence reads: CASSLTRDRGPYEQYF. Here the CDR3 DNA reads TGTGCCAGCAGCTTAACCCGGGACAGGGGGCCCTACGAGCAGTACTTC.

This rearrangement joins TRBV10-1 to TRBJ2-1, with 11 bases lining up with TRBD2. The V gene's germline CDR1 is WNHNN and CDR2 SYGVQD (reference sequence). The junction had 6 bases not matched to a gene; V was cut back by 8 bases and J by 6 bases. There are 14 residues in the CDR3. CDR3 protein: CASSRTSGFNEQFF. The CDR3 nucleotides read TGCGCCAGCTCCCGGACTAGCGGGTTCAATGAGCAGTTCTTC.